This TCR beta chain was documented in a study of blood T cell repertoires in COVID-19. Clones were read by immunoSEQ multiplex PCR, and TCRdb kept only the in-frame ones, dropping some. This sample yields roughly 93,000 clones, of which 89% are seen a single time; under 9.5% belongs to the top ten. The V end was cut by 2 bases, the J end by 0 bases, with 5 bases between. The germline V gene encodes CDR1 SGHDT and CDR2 YYEEEE. The CDR3 is 14 amino acids. The sequence derives from a man over 45 with acute or convalescent COVID-19. The rearrangement links TRBV5-6 to TRBJ1-4; D is uncertain. Sequences were obtained from peripheral blood. The CDR3 region has the DNA TGTGCCAGCAGCTTCATTGCAACTAATGAAAAACTGTTTTTT. Protein: CASSFIATNEKLFF.